This passage covers 18 T cell receptor beta chains from one sample sequenced in a study of cytomegalovirus exposure and HLA in healthy donors. Use of 60 Vbeta and 13 Jbeta primers characterized the PCR. The assay was immunoSEQ multiplex PCR, and TCRdb's table has in-frame clones only and misses some. The sample has fewer than 100,000 clones, and its top ten clones hold 1.3% to 1.5%. Source material: PBMCs. These receptors came from an older woman in good health and CMV-seronegative.

To note about this clone: The junction does not match germline at one end; this may be a read error. This rearrangement joins TRBV29-1 to TRBJ2-1; 9 bases are shared with TRBD2. From germline, CDR1 is SQVTM and CDR2 ANQGSEA. The CDR3 spans 16 residues. The CDR3 here is CSVVAGAGGSYSEQFF. DNA of the CDR3: TGCAGCGTTGTTGCGGGAGCGGGAGGCAGCTACAGTGAGCAGTTCTTC.

The V and J genes are TRBV9 and TRBJ2-2; TRBD1 might be the D (5 bases). This CDR3 is 15 amino acids long. The germline CDR1 and CDR2 sequences are SGDLS and YYNGEE. V was cut by 0 bases and J by 4 bases, with 10 bases left in between. The DNA of the CDR3 is TGTGCCAGCAGCGTAGACCCAGGGCTCACCGGGGAGCTGTTTTTT. The encoded protein is CASSVDPGLTGELFF.

DNA of the CDR3: TGTGCCAGCAGCTTAGGACCTGGAGGTCAGAACACTGAAGCTTTCTTT. This encodes CASSLGPGGQNTEAFF. The J gene is TRBJ1-1, the V gene TRBV7-9; no firm D call. With 1 base removed from V and 1 base from J, the gap between germline ends came to 13 bases. There are 16 residues in the CDR3. The germline V gene encodes CDR1 SEHNR and CDR2 FQNEAQ (reference sequence).

This chain joins TRBV7-9 and TRBJ1-2; 7 bases are a match to TRBD1. Trimming removed 5 bases from V and 8 bases from J; junction bases left unmatched: 14. Germline V CDR1 and CDR2: SEHNR, FQNEAQ (reference sequence). The CDR3 extends over 15 amino acids. The CDR3 loop is CASSGRDSLAQGYTF. For the CDR3, the DNA is TGTGCCAGCAGCGGACGGGACAGCTTAGCTCAGGGCTACACCTTC.

Concerning this clone: Compared with germline, one end of the junction differs, possibly owing to a read error. The chain links TRBV5-1 to TRBJ1-1; 8 nucleotides line up with TRBD1. The CDR3 is 20 amino acids. Looked up from germline, CDR1 is SGHRS and CDR2 is YFSETQ. CDR3 in DNA: TGCGCCAGCAGGCTGGAGACAGGGGTCTTAGCCTCCCCTTTGAACGCTGAAGCTTTCTTT. It yields the protein CASRLETGVLASPLNAEAFF. Full variable domain (remainder filled in from reference TRBV5-1 and TRBJ1-1): KAGVTQTPRYLIKTRGQQVTLSCSPISGHRSVSWYQQTPGQGLQFLFEYFSETQRNKGNFPGRFSGRQFSNSRSEMNVSTLELGDSALYLCASRLETGVLASPLNAEAFFGQGTRLTVV.

J is TRBJ1-2 and V is TRBV7-9; no clear D. Trimming removed 1 base from V and 2 bases from J, with 11 bases in between. The CDR3 totals 15 residues. Germline V lookup: CDR1 SEHNR, CDR2 FQNEAQ (reference sequence). CDR3 region: CASSLEEPRNYGYTF. As DNA, the CDR3 is TGTGCCAGCAGCTTAGAAGAGCCCCGCAACTATGGCTACACCTTC. Full variable domain (rest looked up from reference TRBV7-9 and TRBJ1-2): DTGVSQNPRHKITKRGQNVTFRCDPISEHNRLYWYRQTLGQGPEFLTYFQNEAQLEKSRLLSDRFSAERPKGSFSTLEIQRTEQGDSAMYLCASSLEEPRNYGYTFGSGTRLTVV.

This chain joins TRBV2 and TRBJ1-2, with TRBD1 identical over 7 bases. With 8 bases clipped from V and 6 bases from J, the junction kept 3 bases outside the gene matches. This CDR3 has 11 amino acids. The germline V gene has CDR1 SNHLY and CDR2 FYNNEI. The CDR3 reads CASEQGHGYTF. Written as DNA, the CDR3 is TGTGCCAGCGAACAGGGGCATGGCTACACCTTC.

Notes on this clone: In the same sample, other DNA sequences code for this CDR3. V usage is TRBV11-3 and J usage is TRBJ2-7, with D possibly TRBD1 on 6 matching bases. This CDR3 spans 13 amino acids. Per germline, CDR1 SGHNT and CDR2 YENEEA. The V end lost 8 bases, the J end lost 5 bases, and 16 bases lay between the germline ends. The CDR3 nucleotides read TGTGCCAGCGGACGGAGTTGGACAGACGAGCAGTACTTC. Protein: CASGRSWTDEQYF.

This chain links TRBV28 with TRBJ2-1; D is possibly TRBD2 (6 bases). The V end lost 6 bases, the J end lost 4 bases, and 34 bases lay between the germline ends. Germline V CDR1 and CDR2: MDHEN, SYDVKM. This CDR3 region has 21 residues. The CDR3 DNA is TGTGCCAGCAGCCCAATCCCCGGGAGACCTCATCCGGGTCGAATGTACAATGAGCAGTTCTTC. Amino acid sequence: CASSPIPGRPHPGRMYNEQFF.

V is TRBV2 and J is TRBJ2-7; 10 bases map to TRBD2. V trimming: 8 bases; J trimming: 2 bases; junction bases outside the gene matches: 9. CDR1 and CDR2 from the germline V gene are SNHLY and FYNNEI. The CDR3 extends over 15 amino acids. CDR3 residues: CASRTSGSGPYEQYF. The DNA of the CDR3 is TGTGCCAGCCGGACTAGCGGTTCCGGGCCCTACGAGCAGTACTTC. Filled out from reference TRBV2 and TRBJ2-7, the complete variable domain reads EPEVTQTPSHQVTQMGQEVILRCVPISNHLYFYWYRQILGQKVEFLVSFYNNEISEKSEIFDDQFSVERPDGSNFTLKIRSTKLEDSAMYFCASRTSGSGPYEQYFGPGTRLTVT.

The V and J genes are TRBV9 and TRBJ1-5; D is undetermined. CDR3 size: 13 residues. V lost 4 bases and J 6 bases, leaving 11 bases between the germline ends. The V gene's germline CDR1 is SGDLS and CDR2 YYNGEE. The DNA of the CDR3 is TGTGCCAGCAGCCGAGGGCTAGGTCAGCCCCAGCATTTT. It codes for CASSRGLGQPQHF.

This chain connects TRBV5-5 to TRBJ2-3; D is possibly TRBD2 (5 bases). There are 15 residues in the CDR3. Germline V gives CDR1 SGHKS, CDR2 YYEKEE (reference sequence). The V gene lost 4 bases and the J gene lost 2 bases, with 14 bases spanning the gap. CDR3 bases: TGTGCCAGCAGCGACCGGACTCCAGCCACAGATACGCAGTATTTT. Protein: CASSDRTPATDTQYF.

The V call is TRBV28, the J call TRBJ2-1; the match to TRBD2 covers 7 bases. Germline values: CDR1 MDHEN, CDR2 SYDVKM. After removal of 3 bases from V and 5 bases from J, the junction contained 10 bases not matched to a gene. This CDR3 region has 16 residues. CDR3 residues: CASSLLSAGADNEQFF. CDR3 coding DNA: TGTGCCAGCAGTTTGCTCTCTGCGGGAGCGGACAATGAGCAGTTCTTC.

This chain joins TRBV2 and TRBJ2-7; 9 bases agree with TRBD1. The CDR3 runs to 15 residues. Germline V gene sequence: CDR1 SNHLY, CDR2 FYNNEI. Trimming took 8 bases from V and 7 from J; bases not matched to a gene: 15. The CDR3 spells CASCPGQGDSEEQYF. The CDR3 coding sequence is TGTGCCAGCTGTCCGGGACAGGGTGATTCGGAGGAGCAGTACTTC.

This CDR3 reads CASSYLQGGTYEQYF. DNA for the CDR3: TGTGCCAGCAGTTACTTACAGGGGGGCACCTACGAGCAGTACTTC. The genes are TRBV6-5 and TRBJ2-7; 8 bases are shared with TRBD1. With 1 base clipped from V and 2 bases from J, the junction kept 4 bases outside the gene matches. The germline CDR1 and CDR2 sequences are MNHEY and SVGAGI. CDR3 size: 15 residues.

The gene calls are TRBV7-8 and TRBJ2-7; the match to TRBD2 covers 9 bases. Germline assignment: CDR1 SGHVS and CDR2 FQNEAQ. This CDR3 region has 16 residues. V shed 4 bases, J shed 4 bases, and the junction held 11 bases outside the gene matches. The CDR3: CASSSENRLAAYEQYF. The CDR3 nucleotides are TGTGCCAGCAGCTCTGAAAATAGACTAGCGGCTTACGAGCAGTACTTC.

The V and J genes are TRBV15 and TRBJ2-1; 13 nucleotides line up with TRBD2. Germline loops: CDR1 LNHNV, CDR2 YYDKDF (reference sequence). V was clipped by 5 bases and J by 1 base; unmatched bases: 8. The CDR3 runs 18 residues. As DNA, the CDR3 is TGTGCCACCAGCGGAGGGACTAGCGGGGCCCTTTCCTACAATGAGCAGTTCTTC. It specifies CATSGGTSGALSYNEQFF.

The rearrangement joins TRBV6-4 to TRBJ2-2; D perhaps matches TRBD2 (6 bases). Trimming stripped 4 bases from V and 4 bases from J, with 10 bases between. CDR1 is MRHNA and CDR2 is SNTAGT in the germline V gene. The CDR3 is made up of 14 amino acids. This CDR3 reads CASSVGSGTGELFF. CDR3 DNA: TGTGCCAGCAGTGTTGGTAGCGGCACCGGGGAGCTGTTTTTT.